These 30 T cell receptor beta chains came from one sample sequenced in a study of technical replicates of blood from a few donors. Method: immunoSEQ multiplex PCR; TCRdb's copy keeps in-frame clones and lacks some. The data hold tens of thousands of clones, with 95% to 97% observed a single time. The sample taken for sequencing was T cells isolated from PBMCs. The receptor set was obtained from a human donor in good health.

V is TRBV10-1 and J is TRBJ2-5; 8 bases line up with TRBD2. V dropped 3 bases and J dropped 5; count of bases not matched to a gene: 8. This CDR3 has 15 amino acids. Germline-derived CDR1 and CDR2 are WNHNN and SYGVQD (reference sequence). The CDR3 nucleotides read TGCGCCAGCAGTGAAACGGGACTAGGGTTGGAGACCCAGTACTTC. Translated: CASSETGLGLETQYF.

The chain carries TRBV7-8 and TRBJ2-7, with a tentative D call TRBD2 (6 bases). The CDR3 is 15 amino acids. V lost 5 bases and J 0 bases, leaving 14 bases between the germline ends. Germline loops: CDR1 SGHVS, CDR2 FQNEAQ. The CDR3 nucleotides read TGTGCCAGCAGCGGAGGCGGGGACGGCTCCTACGAGCAGTACTTC. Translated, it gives CASSGGGDGSYEQYF.

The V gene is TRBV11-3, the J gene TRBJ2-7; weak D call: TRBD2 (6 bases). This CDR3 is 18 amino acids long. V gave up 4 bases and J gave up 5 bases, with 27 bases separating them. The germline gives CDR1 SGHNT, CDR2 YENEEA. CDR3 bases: TGTGCCAGCAGCTCAGGTCGGTTAGGGGACTCCAAAGGCCACGAGCAGTACTTC. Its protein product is CASSSGRLGDSKGHEQYF. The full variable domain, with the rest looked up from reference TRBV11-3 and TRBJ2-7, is EAGVVQSPRYKIIEKKQPVAFWCNPISGHNTLYWYLQNLGQGPELLIRYENEEAVDDSQLPKDRFSAERLKGVDSTLKIQPAELGDSAVYLCASSSGRLGDSKGHEQYFGPGTRLTVT.

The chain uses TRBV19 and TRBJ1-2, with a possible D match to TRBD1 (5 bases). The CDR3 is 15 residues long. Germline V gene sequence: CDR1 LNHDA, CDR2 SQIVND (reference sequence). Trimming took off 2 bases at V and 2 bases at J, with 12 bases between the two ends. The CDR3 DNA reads TGTGCCAGTAGTATATCCGCTCGGGGGAACTATGGCTACACCTTC. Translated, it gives CASSISARGNYGYTF.

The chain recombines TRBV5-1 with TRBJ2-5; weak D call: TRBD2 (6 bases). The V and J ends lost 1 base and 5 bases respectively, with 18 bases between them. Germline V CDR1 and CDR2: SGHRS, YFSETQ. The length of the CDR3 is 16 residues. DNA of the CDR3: TGCGCCAGCAGCTTGAATGTTGGGGGGTTTGAGGAGACCCAGTACTTC. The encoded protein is CASSLNVGGFEETQYF.

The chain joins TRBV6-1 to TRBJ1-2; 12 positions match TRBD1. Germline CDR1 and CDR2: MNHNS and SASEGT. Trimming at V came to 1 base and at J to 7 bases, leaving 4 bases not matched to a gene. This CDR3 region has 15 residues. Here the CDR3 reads CASSEGDRGLGGYTF. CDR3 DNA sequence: TGTGCCAGCAGTGAAGGGGACAGGGGGCTCGGTGGCTACACCTTC.

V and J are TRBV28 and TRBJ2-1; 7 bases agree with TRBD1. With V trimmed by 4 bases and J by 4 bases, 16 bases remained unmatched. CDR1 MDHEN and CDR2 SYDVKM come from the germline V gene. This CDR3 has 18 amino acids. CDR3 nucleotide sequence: TGTGCCAGCAGTTCGTTCACACAGGGGTACTTCAGATACAATGAGCAGTTCTTC. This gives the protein CASSSFTQGYFRYNEQFF.

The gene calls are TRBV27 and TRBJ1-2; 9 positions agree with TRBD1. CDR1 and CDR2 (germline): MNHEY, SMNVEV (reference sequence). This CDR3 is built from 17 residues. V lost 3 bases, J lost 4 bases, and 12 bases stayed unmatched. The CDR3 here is CASSFRTELGQGYGYTF. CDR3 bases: TGTGCCAGCAGTTTTCGGACAGAATTGGGACAGGGCTATGGCTACACCTTC.

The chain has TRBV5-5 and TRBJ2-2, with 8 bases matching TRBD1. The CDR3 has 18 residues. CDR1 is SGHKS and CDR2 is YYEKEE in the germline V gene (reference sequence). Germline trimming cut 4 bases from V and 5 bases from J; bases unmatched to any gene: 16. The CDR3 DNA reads TGTGCCAGCAGCCCTGCATTTGCTCGGACAGGGAGGACCGGGGAGCTGTTTTTT. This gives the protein CASSPAFARTGRTGELFF.

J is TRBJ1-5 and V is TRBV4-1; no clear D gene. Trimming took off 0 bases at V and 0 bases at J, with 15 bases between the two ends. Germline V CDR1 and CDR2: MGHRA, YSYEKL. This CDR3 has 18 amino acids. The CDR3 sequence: CASSQDPGSPYSNQPQHF. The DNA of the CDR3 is TGCGCCAGCAGCCAAGATCCAGGTAGTCCGTATAGCAATCAGCCCCAGCATTTT.

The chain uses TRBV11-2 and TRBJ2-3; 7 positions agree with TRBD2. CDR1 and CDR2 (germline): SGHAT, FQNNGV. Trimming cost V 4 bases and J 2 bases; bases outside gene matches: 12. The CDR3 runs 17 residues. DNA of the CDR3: TGTGCCAGCAGCTGGGTGCAAATGGGGAGGGTCACAGATACGCAGTATTTT. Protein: CASSWVQMGRVTDTQYF.

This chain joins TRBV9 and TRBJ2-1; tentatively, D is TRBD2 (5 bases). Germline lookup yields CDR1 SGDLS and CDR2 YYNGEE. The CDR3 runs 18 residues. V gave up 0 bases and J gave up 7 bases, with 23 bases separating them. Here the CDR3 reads CASSVARGGSSALNEQFF. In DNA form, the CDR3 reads TGTGCCAGCAGCGTAGCTCGCGGAGGTAGCTCAGCCCTTAATGAGCAGTTCTTC.

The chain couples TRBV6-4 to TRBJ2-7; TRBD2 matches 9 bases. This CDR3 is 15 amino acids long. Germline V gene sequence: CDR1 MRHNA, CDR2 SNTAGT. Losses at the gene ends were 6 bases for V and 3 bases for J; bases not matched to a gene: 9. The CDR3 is CASRGLAGERYEQYF. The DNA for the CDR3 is TGTGCCAGCAGGGGCTTAGCGGGAGAACGCTACGAGCAGTACTTC.

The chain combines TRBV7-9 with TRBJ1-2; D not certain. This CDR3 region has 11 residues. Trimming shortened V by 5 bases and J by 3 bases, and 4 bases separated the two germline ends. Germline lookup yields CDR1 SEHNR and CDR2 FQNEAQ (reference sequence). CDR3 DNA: TGTGCCAGCAGCCTCGACTATGGCTACACCTTC. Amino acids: CASSLDYGYTF.

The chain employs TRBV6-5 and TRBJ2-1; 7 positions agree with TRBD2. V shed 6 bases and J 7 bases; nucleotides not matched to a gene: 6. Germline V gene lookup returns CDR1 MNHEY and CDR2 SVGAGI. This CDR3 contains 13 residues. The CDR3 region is CASSPGGRNEQFF. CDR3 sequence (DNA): TGTGCCAGCAGCCCGGGAGGCCGGAATGAGCAGTTCTTC.

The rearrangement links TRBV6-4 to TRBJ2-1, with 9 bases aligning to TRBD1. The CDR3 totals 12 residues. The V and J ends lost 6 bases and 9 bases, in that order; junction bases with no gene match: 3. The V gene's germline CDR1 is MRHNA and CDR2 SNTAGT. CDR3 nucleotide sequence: TGTGCCAGCAGGGGACAGGGCACTGAGCAGTTCTTC. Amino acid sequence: CASRGQGTEQFF.

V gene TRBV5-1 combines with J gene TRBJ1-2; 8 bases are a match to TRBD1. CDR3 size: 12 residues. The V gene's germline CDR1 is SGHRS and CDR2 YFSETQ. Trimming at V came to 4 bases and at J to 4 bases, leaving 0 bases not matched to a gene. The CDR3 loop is CASSTGGYGYTF. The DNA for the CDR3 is TGCGCCAGCAGCACAGGGGGCTATGGCTACACCTTC. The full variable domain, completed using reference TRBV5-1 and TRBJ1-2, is KAGVTQTPRYLIKTRGQQVTLSCSPISGHRSVSWYQQTPGQGLQFLFEYFSETQRNKGNFPGRFSGRQFSNSRSEMNVSTLELGDSALYLCASSTGGYGYTFGSGTRLTVV.

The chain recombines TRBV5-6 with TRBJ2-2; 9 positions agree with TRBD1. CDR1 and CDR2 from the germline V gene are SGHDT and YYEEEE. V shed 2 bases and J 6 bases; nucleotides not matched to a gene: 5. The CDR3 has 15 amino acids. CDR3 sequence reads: CASSLWDRDAGELFF. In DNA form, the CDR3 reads TGTGCCAGCAGCTTATGGGACAGGGACGCCGGGGAGCTGTTTTTT.

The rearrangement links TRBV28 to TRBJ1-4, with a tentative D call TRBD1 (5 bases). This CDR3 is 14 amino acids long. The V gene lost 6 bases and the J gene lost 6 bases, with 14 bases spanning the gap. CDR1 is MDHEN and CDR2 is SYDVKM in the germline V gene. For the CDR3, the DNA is TGTGCCAGCAGGTCGGGGGGGTTGGATGAAAAACTGTTTTTT. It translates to CASRSGGLDEKLFF.

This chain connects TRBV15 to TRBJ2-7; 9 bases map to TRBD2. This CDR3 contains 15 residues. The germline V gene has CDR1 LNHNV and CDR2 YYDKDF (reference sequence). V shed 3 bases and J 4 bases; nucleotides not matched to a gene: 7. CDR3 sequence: CATSSGSGSVYEQYF. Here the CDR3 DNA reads TGTGCCACCAGCAGCGGTAGCGGGAGCGTTTACGAGCAGTACTTC.

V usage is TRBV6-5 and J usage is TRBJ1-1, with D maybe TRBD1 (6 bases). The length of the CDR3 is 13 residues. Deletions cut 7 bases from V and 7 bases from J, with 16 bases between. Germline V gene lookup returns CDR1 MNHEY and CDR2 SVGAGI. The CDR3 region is CASTAGGQVEAFF. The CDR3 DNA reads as TGTGCCAGCACCGCCGGGGGGCAGGTTGAAGCTTTCTTT.

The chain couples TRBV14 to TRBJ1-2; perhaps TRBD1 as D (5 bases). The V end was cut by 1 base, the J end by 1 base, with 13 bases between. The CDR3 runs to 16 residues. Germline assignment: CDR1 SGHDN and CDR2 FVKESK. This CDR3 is CASSQVQGNFNYGYTF. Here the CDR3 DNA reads TGTGCCAGCAGCCAAGTCCAGGGAAACTTTAACTATGGCTACACCTTC.

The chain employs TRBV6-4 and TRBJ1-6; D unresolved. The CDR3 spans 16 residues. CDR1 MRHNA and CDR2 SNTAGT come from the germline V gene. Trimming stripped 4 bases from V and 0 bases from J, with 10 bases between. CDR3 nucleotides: TGTGCCAGCAGTGTTACCGCTAGCTCCTATAATTCACCCCTCCACTTT. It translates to CASSVTASSYNSPLHF.

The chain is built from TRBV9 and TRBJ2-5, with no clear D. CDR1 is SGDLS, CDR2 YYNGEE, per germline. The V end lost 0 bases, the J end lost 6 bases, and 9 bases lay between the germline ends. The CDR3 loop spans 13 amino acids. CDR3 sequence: CASSVVPEQTQYF. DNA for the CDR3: TGTGCCAGCAGCGTAGTCCCCGAGCAGACCCAGTACTTC.

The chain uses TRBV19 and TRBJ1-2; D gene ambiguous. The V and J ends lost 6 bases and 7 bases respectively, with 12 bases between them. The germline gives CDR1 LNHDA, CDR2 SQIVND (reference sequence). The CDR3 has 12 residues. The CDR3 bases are TGTGCCAGTAGCCCCGCGCGTGGTGGCTACACCTTC. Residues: CASSPARGGYTF.

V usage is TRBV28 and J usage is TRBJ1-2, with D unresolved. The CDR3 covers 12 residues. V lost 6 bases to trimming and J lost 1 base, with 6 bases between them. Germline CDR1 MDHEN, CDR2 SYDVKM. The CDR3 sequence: CASRIGNYGYTF. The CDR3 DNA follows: TGTGCCAGCAGGATCGGTAACTATGGCTACACCTTC.

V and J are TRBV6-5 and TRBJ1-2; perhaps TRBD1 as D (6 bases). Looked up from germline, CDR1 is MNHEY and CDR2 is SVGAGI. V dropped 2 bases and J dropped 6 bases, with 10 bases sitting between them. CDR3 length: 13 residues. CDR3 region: CASSYQSGDGYTF. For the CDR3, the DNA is TGTGCCAGCAGTTACCAATCAGGGGATGGCTACACCTTC.

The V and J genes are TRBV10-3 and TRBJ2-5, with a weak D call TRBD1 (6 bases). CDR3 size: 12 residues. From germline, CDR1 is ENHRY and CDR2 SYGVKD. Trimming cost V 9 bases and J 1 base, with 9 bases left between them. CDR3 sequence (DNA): TGTGCCATTGGGACAACCCAAGAGACCCAGTACTTC. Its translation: CAIGTTQETQYF.

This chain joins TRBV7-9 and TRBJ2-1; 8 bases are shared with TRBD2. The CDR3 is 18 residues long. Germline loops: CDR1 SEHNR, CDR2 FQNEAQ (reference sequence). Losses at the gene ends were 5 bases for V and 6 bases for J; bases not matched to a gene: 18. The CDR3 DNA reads TGTGCCAGCAGCCATCGCCCGCCAGCGGGAGAGCCTCGCAATGAGCAGTTCTTC. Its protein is CASSHRPPAGEPRNEQFF.

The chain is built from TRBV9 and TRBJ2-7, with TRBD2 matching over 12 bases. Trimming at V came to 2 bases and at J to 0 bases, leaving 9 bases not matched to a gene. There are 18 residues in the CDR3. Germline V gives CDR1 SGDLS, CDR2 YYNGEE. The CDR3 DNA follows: TGTGCCAGCAGCGTGGAACTAGCGGGAGGAAAGATCTCCTACGAGCAGTACTTC. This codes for CASSVELAGGKISYEQYF.